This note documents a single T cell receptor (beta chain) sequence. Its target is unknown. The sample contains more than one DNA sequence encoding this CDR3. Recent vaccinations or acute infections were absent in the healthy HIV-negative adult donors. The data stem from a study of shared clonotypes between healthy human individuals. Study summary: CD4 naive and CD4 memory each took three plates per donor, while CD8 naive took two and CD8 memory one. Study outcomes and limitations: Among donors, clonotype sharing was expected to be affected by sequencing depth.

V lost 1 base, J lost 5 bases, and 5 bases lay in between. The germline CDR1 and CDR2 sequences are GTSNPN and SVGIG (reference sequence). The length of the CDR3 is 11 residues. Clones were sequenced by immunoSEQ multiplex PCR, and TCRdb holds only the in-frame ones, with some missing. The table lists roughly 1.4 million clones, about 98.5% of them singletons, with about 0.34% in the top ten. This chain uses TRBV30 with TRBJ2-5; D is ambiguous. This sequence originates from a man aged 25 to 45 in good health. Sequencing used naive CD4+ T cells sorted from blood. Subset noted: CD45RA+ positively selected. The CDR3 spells CAWSGGETQYF. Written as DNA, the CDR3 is TGTGCCTGGAGTGGTGGGGAGACCCAGTACTTC.